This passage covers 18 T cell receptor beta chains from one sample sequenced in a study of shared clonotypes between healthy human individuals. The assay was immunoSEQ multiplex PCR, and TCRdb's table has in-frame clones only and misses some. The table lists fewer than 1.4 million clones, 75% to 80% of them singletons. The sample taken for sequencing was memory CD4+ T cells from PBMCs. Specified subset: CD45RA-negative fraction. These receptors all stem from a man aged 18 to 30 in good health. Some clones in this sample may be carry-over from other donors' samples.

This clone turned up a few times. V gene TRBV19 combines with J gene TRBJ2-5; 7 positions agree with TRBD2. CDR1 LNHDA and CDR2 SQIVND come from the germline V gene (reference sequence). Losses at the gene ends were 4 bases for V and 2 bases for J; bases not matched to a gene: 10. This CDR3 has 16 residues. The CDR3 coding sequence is TGTGCCAGTAGTAAGAACCCTAGCGGCAAACAAGAGACCCAGTACTTC. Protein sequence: CASSKNPSGKQETQYF. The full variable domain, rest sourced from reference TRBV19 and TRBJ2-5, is DGGITQSPKYLFRKEGQNVTLSCEQNLNHDAMYWYRQDPGQGLRLIYYSQIVNDFQKGDIAEGYSVSREKKESFPLTVTSAQKNPTAFYLCASSKNPSGKQETQYFGPGTRLLVL.

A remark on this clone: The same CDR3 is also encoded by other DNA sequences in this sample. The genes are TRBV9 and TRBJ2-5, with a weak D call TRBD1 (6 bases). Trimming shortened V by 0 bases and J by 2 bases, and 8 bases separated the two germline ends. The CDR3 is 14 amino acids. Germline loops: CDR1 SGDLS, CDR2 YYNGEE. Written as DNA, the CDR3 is TGTGCCAGCAGCGTAGTAGGGGGTCAAGAGACCCAGTACTTC. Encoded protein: CASSVVGGQETQYF.

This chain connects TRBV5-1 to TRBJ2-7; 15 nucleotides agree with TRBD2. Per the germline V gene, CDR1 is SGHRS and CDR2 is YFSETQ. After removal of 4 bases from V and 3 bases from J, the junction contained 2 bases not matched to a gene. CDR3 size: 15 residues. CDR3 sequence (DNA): TGCGCCAGCAGCACGGGACTAGCGGGAGGCTACGAGCAGTACTTC. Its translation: CASSTGLAGGYEQYF.

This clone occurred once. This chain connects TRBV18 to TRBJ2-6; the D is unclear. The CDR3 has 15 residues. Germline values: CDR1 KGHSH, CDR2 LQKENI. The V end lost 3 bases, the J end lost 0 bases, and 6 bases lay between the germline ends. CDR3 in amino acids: CASSPQNSGANVLTF. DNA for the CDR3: TGTGCCAGCTCACCCCAGAACTCTGGGGCCAACGTCCTGACTTTC. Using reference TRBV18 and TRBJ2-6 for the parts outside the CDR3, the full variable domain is NAGVMQNPRHLVRRRGQEARLRCSPMKGHSHVYWYRQLPEEGLKFMVYLQKENIIDESGMPKERFSAEFPKEGPSILRIQQVVRGDSAAYFCASSPQNSGANVLTFGAGSRLTVL.

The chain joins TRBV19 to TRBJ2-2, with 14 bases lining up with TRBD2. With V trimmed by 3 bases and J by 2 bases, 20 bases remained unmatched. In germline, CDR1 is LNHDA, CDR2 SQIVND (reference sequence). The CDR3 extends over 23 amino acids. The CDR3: CASSMEREGTSGSTRVNTGELFF. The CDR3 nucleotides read TGTGCCAGTAGTATGGAGCGGGAGGGGACTAGCGGGAGTACCCGAGTAAACACCGGGGAGCTGTTTTTT.

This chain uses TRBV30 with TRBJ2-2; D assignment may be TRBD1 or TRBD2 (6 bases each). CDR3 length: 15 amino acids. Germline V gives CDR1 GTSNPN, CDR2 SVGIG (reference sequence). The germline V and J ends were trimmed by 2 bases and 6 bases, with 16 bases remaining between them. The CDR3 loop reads CAWSRDRWGAGELFF. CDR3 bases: TGTGCCTGGAGTAGAGACAGGTGGGGGGCCGGGGAGCTGTTTTTT.

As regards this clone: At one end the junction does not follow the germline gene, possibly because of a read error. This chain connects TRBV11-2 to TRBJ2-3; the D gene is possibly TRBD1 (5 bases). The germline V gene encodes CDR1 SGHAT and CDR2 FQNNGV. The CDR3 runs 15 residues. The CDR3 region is CASSLGVFGTDTQYF. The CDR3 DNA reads TGTGCCAGCAGTTTAGGGGTTTTCGGCACAGATACGCAGTATTTT. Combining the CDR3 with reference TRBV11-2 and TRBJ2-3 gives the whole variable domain EAGVAQSPRYKIIEKRQSVAFWCNPISGHATLYWYQQILGQGPKLLIQFQNNGVVDDSQLPKDRFSAERLKGVDSTLKIQPAKLEDSAVYLCASSLGVFGTDTQYFGPGTRLTVL.

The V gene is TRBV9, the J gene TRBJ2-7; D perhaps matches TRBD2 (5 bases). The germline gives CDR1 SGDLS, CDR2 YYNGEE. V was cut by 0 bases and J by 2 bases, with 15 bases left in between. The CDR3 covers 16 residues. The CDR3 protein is CASSVAPGTSTYEQYF. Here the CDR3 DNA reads TGTGCCAGCAGCGTAGCACCGGGAACTTCAACCTACGAGCAGTACTTC.

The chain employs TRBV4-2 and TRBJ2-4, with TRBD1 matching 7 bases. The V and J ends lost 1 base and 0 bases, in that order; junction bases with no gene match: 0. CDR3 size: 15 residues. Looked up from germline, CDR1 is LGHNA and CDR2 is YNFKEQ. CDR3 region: CASSQGQGAKNIQYF. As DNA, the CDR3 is TGTGCCAGCAGCCAAGGACAGGGAGCCAAAAACATTCAGTACTTC.

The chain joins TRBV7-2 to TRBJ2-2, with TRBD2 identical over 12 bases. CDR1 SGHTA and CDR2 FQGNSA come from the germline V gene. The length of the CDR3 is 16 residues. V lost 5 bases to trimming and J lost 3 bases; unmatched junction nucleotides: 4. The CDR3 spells CASSRLAGVYTGELFF. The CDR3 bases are TGTGCCAGCAGCAGACTAGCGGGAGTGTACACCGGGGAGCTGTTTTTT.

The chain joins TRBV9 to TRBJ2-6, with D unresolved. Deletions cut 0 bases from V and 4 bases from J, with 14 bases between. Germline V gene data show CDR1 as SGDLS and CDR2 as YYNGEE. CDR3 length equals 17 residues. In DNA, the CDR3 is TGTGCCAGCAGCGTAGTATCCCCAGGTGCGGGGGCCAACGTCCTGACTTTC. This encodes CASSVVSPGAGANVLTF.

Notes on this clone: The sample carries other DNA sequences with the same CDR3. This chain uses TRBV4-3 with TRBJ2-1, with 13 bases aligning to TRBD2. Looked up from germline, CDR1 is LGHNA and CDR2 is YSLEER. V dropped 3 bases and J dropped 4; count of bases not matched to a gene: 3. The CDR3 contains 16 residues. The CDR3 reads CASSQGLAGRYNEQFF. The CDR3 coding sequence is TGCGCCAGCAGCCAGGGACTAGCGGGAAGGTACAATGAGCAGTTCTTC.

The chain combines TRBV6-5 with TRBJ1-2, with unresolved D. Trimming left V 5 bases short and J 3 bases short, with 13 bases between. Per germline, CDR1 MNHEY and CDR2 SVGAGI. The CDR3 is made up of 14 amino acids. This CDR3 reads CASSEGPLDYGYTF. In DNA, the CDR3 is TGTGCCAGCAGTGAGGGCCCCCTAGACTATGGCTACACCTTC.

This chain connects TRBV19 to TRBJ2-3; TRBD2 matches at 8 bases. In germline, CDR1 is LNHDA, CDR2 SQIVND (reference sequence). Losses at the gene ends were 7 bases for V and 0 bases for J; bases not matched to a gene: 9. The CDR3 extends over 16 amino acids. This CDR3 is CASTHGGGGSTDTQYF. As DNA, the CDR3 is TGTGCCAGTACCCATGGTGGCGGGGGGAGCACAGATACGCAGTATTTT. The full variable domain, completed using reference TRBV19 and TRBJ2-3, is DGGITQSPKYLFRKEGQNVTLSCEQNLNHDAMYWYRQDPGQGLRLIYYSQIVNDFQKGDIAEGYSVSREKKESFPLTVTSAQKNPTAFYLCASTHGGGGSTDTQYFGPGTRLTVL.

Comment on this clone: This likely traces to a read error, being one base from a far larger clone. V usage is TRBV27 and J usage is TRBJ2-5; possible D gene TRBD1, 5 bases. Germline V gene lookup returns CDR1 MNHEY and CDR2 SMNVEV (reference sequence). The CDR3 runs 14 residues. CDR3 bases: TGTGCCTGCAGTTTGTTTCAGGGTTTTGAGACCCAGTACTTC. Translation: CACSLFQGFETQYF.

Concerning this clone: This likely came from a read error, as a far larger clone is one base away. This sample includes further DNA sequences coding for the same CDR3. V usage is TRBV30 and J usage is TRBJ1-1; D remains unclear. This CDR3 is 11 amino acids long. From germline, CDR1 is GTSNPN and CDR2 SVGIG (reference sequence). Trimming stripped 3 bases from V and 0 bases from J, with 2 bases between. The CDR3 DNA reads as TGTGCCTGGAGACTGAACACTGAAGCTTTCTTT. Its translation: CAWRLNTEAFF.

The CDR3 reads CASSLGTSGRAGEQYF. As DNA, the CDR3 is TGCGCCAGCAGCTTGGGGACTAGCGGGAGGGCAGGGGAGCAGTACTTC. The J gene is TRBJ2-7, the V gene TRBV5-1; TRBD2 matches at 15 bases. The CDR3 totals 16 residues. Germline values: CDR1 SGHRS, CDR2 YFSETQ. Germline trimming cut 0 bases from V and 7 bases from J; bases unmatched to any gene: 5.

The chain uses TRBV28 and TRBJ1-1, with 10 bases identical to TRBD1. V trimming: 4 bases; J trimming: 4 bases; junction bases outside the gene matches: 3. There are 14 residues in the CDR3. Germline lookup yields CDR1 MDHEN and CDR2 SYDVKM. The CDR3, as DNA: TGTGCCAGCAGTTCTCGGACAGGGGGCACTGAAGCTTTCTTT. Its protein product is CASSSRTGGTEAFF.